The entry below describes one TCR beta chain. Its target is unknown. The data are from a study of post-analysis software for immune sequencing data. General study results and limits: The five TRBV segments detected at higher frequency in patients than in controls included TRBV5-6, TRBV5-1 and TRBV20-1.

CDR3 length: 19 amino acids. CDR1 and CDR2 from the germline V gene are SGHKS and YYEKEE (reference sequence). V lost 3 bases and J lost 0, with 22 bases in between. TCR beta cDNA libraries included unique molecular identifiers. MiXCR, run by TCRdb on the PCR reads, gives a single entry per CDR3 protein. The sample has around 180,000 distinct CDR3 sequences; 30% are singletons. The chain is built from TRBV5-5 and TRBJ2-1; no definite D call. The clonotype originates from a girl aged 10-17 years with multiple sclerosis. The sequenced sample consisted of blood. CDR3 nucleotide sequence: TGTGCCAGCAGCTCCCACCTAGGACCCCTCCAGAGCTCCTACAATGAGCAGTTCTTC. Protein sequence: CASSSHLGPLQSSYNEQFF.